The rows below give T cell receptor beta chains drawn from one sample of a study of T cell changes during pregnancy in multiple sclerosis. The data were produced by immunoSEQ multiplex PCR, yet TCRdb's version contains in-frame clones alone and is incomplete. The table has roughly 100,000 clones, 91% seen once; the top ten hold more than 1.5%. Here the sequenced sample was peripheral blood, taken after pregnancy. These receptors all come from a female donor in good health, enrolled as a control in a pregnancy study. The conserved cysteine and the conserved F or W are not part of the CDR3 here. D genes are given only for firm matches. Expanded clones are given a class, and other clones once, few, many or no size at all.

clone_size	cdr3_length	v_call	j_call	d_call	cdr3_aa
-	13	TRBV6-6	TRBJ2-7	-	ASSYSLDSSYEQY
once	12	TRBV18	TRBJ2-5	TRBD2	ASSPPPGGETQY
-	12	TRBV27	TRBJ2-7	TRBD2	ASSISGGAWRQY
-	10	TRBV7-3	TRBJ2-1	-	ASSLTEEEQF
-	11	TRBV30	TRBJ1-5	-	AWGGSPNQPQH
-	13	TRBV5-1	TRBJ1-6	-	ASSLAGTGNSPLH
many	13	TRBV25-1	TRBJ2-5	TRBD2	ASSGSGGRLETQY
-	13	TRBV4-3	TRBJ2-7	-	ASSQDRGESYEQY
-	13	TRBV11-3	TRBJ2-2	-	ASSLDQGGAGELF
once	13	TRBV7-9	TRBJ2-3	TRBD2	ASSLLAGGTDTQY
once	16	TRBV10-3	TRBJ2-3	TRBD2	AISPEGLAGGGTDTQY
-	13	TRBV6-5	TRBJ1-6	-	ASSYRLDRFTPLH
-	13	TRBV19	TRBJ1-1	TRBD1	ASSSGSTGGAEAF
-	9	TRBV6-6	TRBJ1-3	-	ASKRDITIY
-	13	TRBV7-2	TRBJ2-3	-	ASSLNPIGTDTQY
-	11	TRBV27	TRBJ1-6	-	ASRTWENSPLH
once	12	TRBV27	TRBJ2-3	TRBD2	ASSSGLAADTQY
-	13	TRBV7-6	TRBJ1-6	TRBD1	ASSLTGQGNSPLH
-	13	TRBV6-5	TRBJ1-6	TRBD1	ASSYGDRVSSPLH
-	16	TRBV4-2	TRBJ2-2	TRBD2	ASSQFKVELAGAGELF
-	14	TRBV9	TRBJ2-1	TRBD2	ASSAGHERGANEQF
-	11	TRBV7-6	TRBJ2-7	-	ASSLDSPYEQY
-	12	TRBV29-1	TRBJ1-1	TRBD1	SANTGTGNTEAF
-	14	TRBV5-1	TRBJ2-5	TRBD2	ASSLLASGDQETQY
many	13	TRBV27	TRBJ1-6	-	AKLQGLVGNSPLH
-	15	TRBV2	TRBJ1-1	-	ASSDITGLVRNTEAF
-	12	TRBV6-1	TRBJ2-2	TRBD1	ASIGQGATGELF
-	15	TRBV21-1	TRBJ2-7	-	ASSKCSSGGASGEQY
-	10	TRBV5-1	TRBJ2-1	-	ASSLSLSEQF
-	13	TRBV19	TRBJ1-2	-	ASSIDRPGESSIF
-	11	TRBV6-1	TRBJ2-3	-	ASLYISTDTQY
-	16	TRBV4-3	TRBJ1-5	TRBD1	ASSQDPGGLGSNQPQH
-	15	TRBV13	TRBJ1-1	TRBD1	ASSYRAGTGENTEAF
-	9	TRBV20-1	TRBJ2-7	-	SARTGYEQY
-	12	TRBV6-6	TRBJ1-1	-	ASSYGAARGEAF
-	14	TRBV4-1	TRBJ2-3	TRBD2	ASSLGLAPNTDTQY
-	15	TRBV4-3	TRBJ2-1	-	ASSQERGVYLYNEQF
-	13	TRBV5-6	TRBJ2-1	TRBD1	ASSFGTGGQREQF
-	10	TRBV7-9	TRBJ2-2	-	ASSLQEEELF
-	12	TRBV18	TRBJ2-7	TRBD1	ASSPGTGAYEQY
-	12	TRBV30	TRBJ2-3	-	AWSGEGGPDTQY
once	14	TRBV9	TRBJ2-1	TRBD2	ASSVFSSGVGNEQF
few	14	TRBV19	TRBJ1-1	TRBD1	ASLPSPGQGYTEAF
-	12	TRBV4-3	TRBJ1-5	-	ASSQGRGNQPQH